These 13 T cell receptor beta chains were all obtained from the same sample, sequenced in a study of blood T cell repertoires in COVID-19. Repertoires were generated with immunoSEQ multiplex PCR, while TCRdb's copy carries only in-frame clones and drops some. The data contain 350,000 to 400,000 clones, approximately 93% of them singletons. Sequencing was carried out using PBMCs or T cells enriched from blood (not recorded which). These receptors came from a woman aged 40 to 50 who had been exposed to COVID-19.

The chain carries TRBV30 and TRBJ1-1; D call uncertain. There are 12 residues in the CDR3. Germline CDR1 GTSNPN, CDR2 SVGIG (reference sequence). V lost 1 base and J lost 3, with 6 bases in between. This CDR3 is CAWSDRDTEAFF. Here the CDR3 DNA reads TGTGCCTGGAGTGACCGAGACACTGAAGCTTTCTTT.

The J gene is TRBJ1-1, the V gene TRBV5-6; 7 bases line up with TRBD1. CDR3 length: 13 amino acids. V lost 3 bases, J lost 6 bases, and 5 bases stayed unmatched. Germline lookup yields CDR1 SGHDT and CDR2 YYEEEE. The CDR3 spells CASSWGTAAEAFF. The DNA for the CDR3 is TGTGCCAGCAGCTGGGGGACAGCCGCTGAAGCTTTCTTT.

The chain employs TRBV5-5 and TRBJ1-1, with 7 bases that match TRBD1. The CDR3 has 16 amino acids. Trimming removed 4 bases from V and 8 bases from J; junction bases left unmatched: 17. The V gene's germline CDR1 is SGHKS and CDR2 YYEKEE (reference sequence). Here the CDR3 reads CASSPRPRGVYFEAFF. The CDR3 DNA reads as TGTGCCAGCAGCCCTAGACCCAGGGGGGTCTACTTCGAAGCTTTCTTT.

A remark on this clone: At one of its ends the junction is not consistent with the germline gene, which may arise from a read error. J is TRBJ1-4 and V is TRBV7-7; 12 nucleotides agree with TRBD1. The CDR3 is 15 amino acids. CDR1 is SSHAT, CDR2 FNYEAQ, per germline (reference sequence). Written as DNA, the CDR3 is TGTGCTAGCAGCCCAGGGACAGGGGGCGGAGGAAAACTGTTTTTT. Translation gives CASSPGTGGGGKLFF.

The J gene is TRBJ1-5, the V gene TRBV30, with 10 bases identical to TRBD1. The CDR3 spans 16 residues. The germline gives CDR1 GTSNPN, CDR2 SVGIG (reference sequence). With 2 bases clipped from V and 7 bases from J, the junction kept 11 bases outside the gene matches. Here the CDR3 DNA reads TGTGCCTGGAGTCTACGAAAGACAGGGGGCAGACAGCCCCAGCATTTT. Translated: CAWSLRKTGGRQPQHF.

This chain links TRBV2 with TRBJ1-4, with TRBD1 matching 8 bases. The CDR3 is 15 amino acids. V lost 5 bases to trimming and J lost 7 bases; unmatched junction nucleotides: 9. Germline V gene sequence: CDR1 SNHLY, CDR2 FYNNEI. CDR3 amino acids: CASSRYSGGGEKLFF. In nucleotides, the CDR3 is TGTGCCAGCAGTCGATACTCAGGGGGCGGTGAAAAACTGTTTTTT. Full variable domain (remainder filled in from reference TRBV2 and TRBJ1-4): EPEVTQTPSHQVTQMGQEVILRCVPISNHLYFYWYRQILGQKVEFLVSFYNNEISEKSEIFDDQFSVERPDGSNFTLKIRSTKLEDSAMYFCASSRYSGGGEKLFFGSGTQLSVL.

CDR3 in DNA: TGCGCCAGCAGACCTGGACAGGGCCTATCGAACACTGAAGCTTTCTTT. It translates to CASRPGQGLSNTEAFF. The J gene is TRBJ1-1, the V gene TRBV10-2; 8 bases line up with TRBD1. Germline V lookup: CDR1 WSHSY, CDR2 SAAADI. V shed 6 bases, J shed 1 base, and the junction held 10 bases outside the gene matches. This CDR3 comprises 16 residues.

The chain employs TRBV2 and TRBJ2-1; D is ambiguous. V was pared by 3 bases and J by 4 bases, with 10 bases between. CDR3 size: 14 residues. CDR1 and CDR2 (germline): SNHLY, FYNNEI. CDR3 in amino acids: CASSEGSLYNEQFF. The CDR3 region has the DNA TGTGCCAGCAGTGAGGGCAGTTTGTACAATGAGCAGTTCTTC.

V is TRBV5-1 and J is TRBJ2-1, with 9 bases that match TRBD1. The CDR3 extends over 17 amino acids. The germline V gene encodes CDR1 SGHRS and CDR2 YFSETQ. V gave up 3 bases and J gave up 2 bases; unmatched junction bases: 9. The CDR3 region has the DNA TGCGCCAGCAGCTCGAACCGGGGACAGGGAGCCTACAATGAGCAGTTCTTC. It specifies CASSSNRGQGAYNEQFF.

This rearrangement joins TRBV6-5 to TRBJ1-1; a possible D gene is TRBD1 (5 bases). V was trimmed by 0 bases and J by 1 base, leaving 9 bases between them. Per the germline V gene, CDR1 is MNHEY and CDR2 is SVGAGI. The CDR3 length is 15 residues. CDR3 sequence reads: CASSYSGGGNTEAFF. The CDR3 nucleotides are TGTGCCAGCAGTTACTCCGGGGGTGGGAACACTGAAGCTTTCTTT.

The V call is TRBV5-1, the J call TRBJ2-1; D uncertain. CDR1 SGHRS and CDR2 YFSETQ come from the germline V gene. V lost 4 bases and J lost 5, with 13 bases in between. The CDR3 contains 14 residues. The CDR3 sequence is CASSPLTTHNEQFF. The DNA for the CDR3 is TGCGCCAGCAGCCCCTTAACGACACACAATGAGCAGTTCTTC.

This chain links TRBV11-3 with TRBJ2-1; D ambiguous. Germline lookup yields CDR1 SGHNT and CDR2 YENEEA. V was clipped by 5 bases and J by 5 bases, with 16 bases between them. The length of the CDR3 is 15 residues. The CDR3 is CASSKSALRDNEQFF. CDR3 in DNA: TGTGCCAGCAGCAAATCAGCCTTACGGGACAATGAGCAGTTCTTC.

This clone was observed a few times. V is TRBV5-4 and J is TRBJ1-2; D gene ambiguous. This CDR3 is built from 14 residues. Germline assignment: CDR1 SGHNT and CDR2 YYREEE (reference sequence). V was clipped by 0 bases and J by 7 bases, with 13 bases between them. The CDR3 DNA is TGTGCCAGCAGCTTGGCCGGGGTGGATACTGGCTACACCTTC. This codes for CASSLAGVDTGYTF. The variable domain in full, with the rest retrieved from reference TRBV5-4 and TRBJ1-2, is ETGVTQSPTHLIKTRGQQVTLRCSSQSGHNTVSWYQQALGQGPQFIFQYYREEENGRGNFPPRFSGLQFPNYSSELNVNALELDDSALYLCASSLAGVDTGYTFGSGTRLTVV.